This TCR beta chain derives from a study of T cell repertoires in cytomegalovirus infection (dated by TCRdb to 2018 to 2020). In the study overall: Alongside well-studied HLA-B-restricted epitopes, the peptide stimulations were aimed at recently identified HLA-C-restricted CMV epitopes, whose presentation resists viral immunomodulation. The HLA type of each donor mattered for the analysis, because public TCR beta signatures pointed to carriage of CMV infection along with the matching HLA type. What the research found in general, with its limitations: In both this cohort and an independent roughly 400-donor cohort, the cumulative frequency of public TCR beta family members distinguished carriers of CMV infection plus the relevant HLA type. The ex vivo response was dominated by HLA-C-restricted CMV-specific TCR beta clonotypes, and the single most frequent clonotype in two of eight donors was supplied by these HLA-C-restricted clonotypes.

TCRdb shows the sequencer as Illumina HiSeq 1500. TCRdb's own reprocessing of the public reads used fastp at Q25 and MiXCR and kept productive beta chains. Each CDR3 protein appears once, grouped with its most common genes and DNA. This sample comprises roughly 500,000 distinct CDR3 sequences, about 33% of them detected only once. The ten largest make up roughly 15% of the sample. Taken from the germline V gene (reference sequence), the CDR1 and CDR2 loops are SEHNR and FQNEAQ. The V and J ends are trimmed by 3 bases and 3 bases, leaving 14 bases between them. The CDR3 spans 15 residues, from the cysteine through the phenylalanine. Only the CDR3 portion is preserved as DNA: 45 bases, with reading frame beginning at the first base. The treatment or condition label corresponds to: in vitro stimulation with specific CMV peptide epitopes to enrich CMV-specific T cells. Regarding this clonotype: No cognate antigen has been identified for it. Base quality data are lacking; no much larger clone is found one base away.

The sequence joins TRBV7-9 to TRBJ1-1; 5 matching bases give a weak D call of TRBD1. The clonotype was recovered from a human donor in good health (CMV status not recorded). Some clones in this sample may be carry-over from other donors' samples. The source material was cultured PBMCs, sampled from culture after CMV antigen stimulation. The CDR3 corresponds to CASSFGSGKDTEAFF. The DNA sequence is as follows: TGTGCCAGCAGCTTCGGTTCAGGGAAGGACACTGAAGCTTTCTTT.